These T cell receptor beta chains were read from a single sample in a study of blood T cell repertoires in COVID-19. Libraries were prepared by immunoSEQ multiplex PCR; TCRdb keeps only in-frame clonotypes and omits some of them. This sample has 200,000 to 250,000 clones; 86% occur once, and the top ten carry 12%. Sequencing was carried out using peripheral blood. These receptors came from a man older than 75 with acute or convalescent COVID-19. CDR3s include the opening cysteine and the closing phenylalanine or tryptophan. A D gene is named only where the DNA matches it firmly. The listing skips clone size in some rows; elsewhere it reads once, few, many or a size class.

V gene: TRBV5-5
J gene: TRBJ2-7
clone size: NA
D gene: TRBD1
CDR3 length: 14
CDR3 DNA: TGTGCCAGCAGCTGGTCGGGACAGGGGAACGAGCAGTACTTC
CDR3 protein: CASSWSGQGNEQYF

V gene: TRBV12-3/TRBV12-4
J gene: TRBJ1-5
clone size: NA
D gene: NA
CDR3 length: 13
CDR3 DNA: TGTGCCAGCAGTTTATTAGAGGATCAGCCCCAGCATTTT
CDR3 protein: CASSLLEDQPQHF

V gene: TRBV7-2
J gene: TRBJ1-1
clone size: NA
D gene: NA
CDR3 length: 15
CDR3 DNA: TGTGCCAGCAGCTTAGGGGGCAGGAGAAACACTGAAGCTTTCTTT
CDR3 protein: CASSLGGRRNTEAFF

V gene: TRBV12-3/TRBV12-4
J gene: TRBJ1-5
clone size: NA
D gene: NA
CDR3 length: 12
CDR3 DNA: TGTGCCAGCAGACAAGGGGCTTTGCCCCAGCATTTT
CDR3 protein: CASRQGALPQHF

V gene: TRBV3-1/TRBV3-2
J gene: TRBJ1-1
clone size: NA
D gene: NA
CDR3 length: 14
CDR3 DNA: TGTGCCAGCAGCCTGACAGGCATGAACACTGAAGCTTTCTTT
CDR3 protein: CASSLTGMNTEAFF

V gene: TRBV3-1/TRBV3-2
J gene: TRBJ1-2
clone size: few
D gene: TRBD1
CDR3 length: 16
CDR3 DNA: TGTGCCAGCAGCCCTCTTCTTACCGGGACAGGTAGTGGCTACACCTTC
CDR3 protein: CASSPLLTGTGSGYTF

V gene: TRBV15
J gene: TRBJ2-7
clone size: NA
D gene: NA
CDR3 length: 15
CDR3 DNA: TGTGCCACCAGCAGTCCCCGAGGCCCCTCCTACGAGCAGTACTTC
CDR3 protein: CATSSPRGPSYEQYF

V gene: TRBV5-1
J gene: TRBJ1-1
clone size: NA
D gene: TRBD1
CDR3 length: 16
CDR3 DNA: TGCGCCAGCAGCTTACAGGGGGGTCAGGTGAACACTGAAGCTTTCTTT
CDR3 protein: CASSLQGGQVNTEAFF

V gene: TRBV19
J gene: TRBJ1-1
clone size: NA
D gene: TRBD1
CDR3 length: 15
CDR3 DNA: TGTGCCAGTAGCGTGACAGGGCCCATGAACACTGAAGCTTTCTTT
CDR3 protein: CASSVTGPMNTEAFF

V gene: TRBV19
J gene: TRBJ1-1
clone size: once
D gene: TRBD1
CDR3 length: 14
CDR3 DNA: TGTGCCAGTTACCGACAGGGTATGATCACTGAAGCTTTCTTT
CDR3 protein: CASYRQGMITEAFF

V gene: TRBV5-6
J gene: TRBJ1-2
clone size: NA
D gene: NA
CDR3 length: 13
CDR3 DNA: TGTGCCAGCAGCTCACAGGCTCACTATGGCTACACCTTC
CDR3 protein: CASSSQAHYGYTF

V gene: TRBV15
J gene: TRBJ2-1
clone size: NA
D gene: TRBD2
CDR3 length: 15
CDR3 DNA: TGTGCCACCAGCATCGCTAGCGGGAGGTTTAATGAGCAGTTCTTC
CDR3 protein: CATSIASGRFNEQFF

V gene: TRBV6-5
J gene: TRBJ1-6
clone size: few
D gene: NA
CDR3 length: 16
CDR3 DNA: TGTGCCAGCAGTTACACAGGAAGCTCACCTAATTCACCCCTCCACTTT
CDR3 protein: CASSYTGSSPNSPLHF

V gene: TRBV7-9
J gene: TRBJ2-1
clone size: NA
D gene: TRBD2
CDR3 length: 19
CDR3 DNA: TGTGCCAGCAGCTTTCTCCCGTCCCTAGCGGTAAGCTCCTACAATGAGCAGTTCTTC
CDR3 protein: CASSFLPSLAVSSYNEQFF

V gene: TRBV4-2
J gene: TRBJ1-2
clone size: NA
D gene: NA
CDR3 length: 15
CDR3 DNA: TGTGCCAGCAGCCCCCAGCGGGGGGGCGCAGATGGCTACACCTTC
CDR3 protein: CASSPQRGGADGYTF

V gene: TRBV28
J gene: TRBJ2-7
clone size: NA
D gene: NA
CDR3 length: 17
CDR3 DNA: TGTGCCAGCAGTTTAAGGGGAGGTGGATCTAGCACCTACGAGCAGTACTTC
CDR3 protein: CASSLRGGGSSTYEQYF

V gene: TRBV6-5
J gene: TRBJ1-6
clone size: NA
D gene: NA
CDR3 length: 12
CDR3 DNA: TGTGCCAGCAGATTCGGGAATTCACCCCTCCACTTT
CDR3 protein: CASRFGNSPLHF

V gene: TRBV28
J gene: TRBJ2-2
clone size: NA
D gene: TRBD2
CDR3 length: 14
CDR3 DNA: TGTGCCAGCAGTCGAGCGGGGGACACCGGGGAGCTGTTTTTT
CDR3 protein: CASSRAGDTGELFF